This T cell receptor beta chain derives from a study of shared T cell receptors in the human thymus. CDR3 length: 17 amino acids. The V gene end was trimmed by 2 bases and the J gene end by 2 bases; junction bases not matched to a gene: 9. CDR1 is MRHNA and CDR2 is SNTAGT in the germline V gene. Using immunoSEQ multiplex PCR, the repertoire was profiled, and TCRdb retains in-frame clones only, with some absent. The table includes 500,000 to 750,000 clones, roughly 90% detected once. These data were also reused for a study on human thymus T cells. That work states: Each of the donors was a healthy Finnish infant who was undergoing open corrective cardiac surgery for congenital heart defects. The study used thymus tissue resected during corrective heart surgery. V and J gene usage appeared biased in thymic and blood repertoires.

The genes are TRBV6-4 and TRBJ1-5; 7 positions match TRBD1. Sequencing input: thymocytes. The receptor's source is a boy in the first two years of life with a congenital heart defect. The CDR3 DNA is TGTGCCAGCAGTGACCCAAAACTGACAGGGCGCAATCAGCCCCAGCATTTT. Its translation is CASSDPKLTGRNQPQHF.